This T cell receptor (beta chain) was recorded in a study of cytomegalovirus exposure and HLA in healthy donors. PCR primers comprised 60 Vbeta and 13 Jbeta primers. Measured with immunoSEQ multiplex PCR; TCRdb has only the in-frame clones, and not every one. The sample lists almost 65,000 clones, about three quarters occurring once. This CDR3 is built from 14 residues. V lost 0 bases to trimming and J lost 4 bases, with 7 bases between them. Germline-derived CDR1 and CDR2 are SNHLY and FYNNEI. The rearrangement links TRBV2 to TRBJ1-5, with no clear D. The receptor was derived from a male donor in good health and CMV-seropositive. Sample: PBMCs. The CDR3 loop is CASSEAGGNQPQHF. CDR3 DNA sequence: TGTGCCAGCAGTGAAGCGGGCGGGAATCAGCCCCAGCATTTT.